One sample yielded the 5 T cell receptor beta chains listed below, sequenced in a study of cytomegalovirus exposure and HLA in healthy donors. Primers included in the PCR were 60 Vbeta and 13 Jbeta primers. TCRdb's copy holds only in-frame clones and misses some; the assay was immunoSEQ multiplex PCR. The ten top clones account for about 3.8%, within a sample of 90,000 to 130,000 clones. Sequencing input: PBMCs. The receptors were sampled from a man in his thirties or forties in good health and CMV-seronegative.

The J gene is TRBJ2-5, the V gene TRBV5-4; a weak D match, TRBD2 (6 bases). Germline V gene sequence: CDR1 SGHNT, CDR2 YYREEE (reference sequence). V shed 5 bases and J shed 10 bases, with 27 bases lying between them. The CDR3 is made up of 16 amino acids. The chain's CDR3 is CASRRDGSEVHVDQYF. The CDR3 nucleotides read TGTGCCAGCAGGCGGGATGGGTCTGAGGTTCATGTGGACCAGTACTTC.

The chain links TRBV2 to TRBJ1-1, with 7 bases fitting TRBD1. Trimming at V came to 5 bases and at J to 1 base, leaving 10 bases not matched to a gene. The germline V gene has CDR1 SNHLY and CDR2 FYNNEI. This CDR3 has 16 amino acids. CDR3 sequence reads: CASSSRQGRPNTEAFF. For the CDR3, the DNA is TGTGCCAGCAGTTCCAGACAGGGCCGACCGAACACTGAAGCTTTCTTT.

V and J are TRBV5-1 and TRBJ1-2; D might be TRBD1 (5 bases). V lost 4 bases to trimming and J lost 4 bases, with 17 bases between them. The CDR3 loop spans 15 amino acids. Germline V lookup: CDR1 SGHRS, CDR2 YFSETQ. CDR3 in DNA: TGCGCCAGCAGCGTAGCCAGGGAATCGTCCTATGGCTACACCTTC. This gives the protein CASSVARESSYGYTF. Together with reference TRBV5-1 and TRBJ1-2, the CDR3 gives the full variable domain: KAGVTQTPRYLIKTRGQQVTLSCSPISGHRSVSWYQQTPGQGLQFLFEYFSETQRNKGNFPGRFSGRQFSNSRSEMNVSTLELGDSALYLCASSVARESSYGYTFGSGTRLTVV.

The chain couples TRBV30 to TRBJ2-1, with a possible D match to TRBD2 (6 bases). V lost 0 bases and J lost 7, with 19 bases in between. The germline V gene has CDR1 GTSNPN and CDR2 SVGIG (reference sequence). This CDR3 has 16 amino acids. The CDR3 bases are TGTGCCTGGAGTGTCAGAGGACTACAAAGCTTTAATGAGCAGTTCTTC. Encoded protein: CAWSVRGLQSFNEQFF. Together with reference TRBV30 and TRBJ2-1, the CDR3 gives the full variable domain: SQTIHQWPATLVQPVGSPLSLECTVEGTSNPNLYWYRQAAGRGLQLLFYSVGIGQISSEVPQNLSASRPQDRQFILSSKKLLLSDSGFYLCAWSVRGLQSFNEQFFGPGTRLTVL.

This sequence joins TRBV5-6 and TRBJ1-2; the D is unclear. The CDR3 extends over 14 amino acids. Germline V gives CDR1 SGHDT, CDR2 YYEEEE. Between the trimmed V and J ends, which lost 4 bases and 3 bases, there was a span of 13 bases. The CDR3 DNA sequence: TGTGCCAGCAGCCCGGACGGGAGGGACTATGGCTACACCTTC. Residues: CASSPDGRDYGYTF. Full variable domain (missing parts from reference TRBV5-6 and TRBJ1-2): DAGVTQSPTHLIKTRGQQVTLRCSPKSGHDTVSWYQQALGQGPQFIFQYYEEEERQRGNFPDRFSGHQFPNYSSELNVNALLLGDSALYLCASSPDGRDYGYTFGSGTRLTVV.